These 2 T cell receptor beta chains share one sample of origin, sequenced in a study of cytomegalovirus exposure and HLA in healthy donors. The PCR made use of 60 Vbeta and 13 Jbeta primers. The assay was immunoSEQ multiplex PCR, and TCRdb's table has in-frame clones only and misses some. The table shows 120,000 or so clones, with approximately 80% occurring only once. Sequenced: PBMCs. Every receptor here comes from a man younger than 45 in good health and CMV-seronegative.

The V and J genes are TRBV13 and TRBJ2-1; D might be TRBD2 (7 bases). In germline, CDR1 is PRHDT, CDR2 FYEKMQ (reference sequence). V gave up 5 bases and J gave up 3 bases, with 17 bases separating them. This CDR3 is 16 amino acids long. The CDR3 DNA reads as TGTGCCAGCAGCCTCCTAGGGGGAGGGGACTACAATGAGCAGTTCTTC. Encoded protein: CASSLLGGGDYNEQFF.

The J gene is TRBJ2-7, the V gene TRBV5-8, with D unresolved. Trimming left V 4 bases short and J 6 bases short, with 11 bases between. In germline, CDR1 is SGHTS, CDR2 YDEGEE. CDR3 size: 12 residues. CDR3: CASSERHTEQYF. The CDR3, as DNA: TGTGCCAGCAGCGAGCGCCATACCGAGCAGTACTTC.